This T cell receptor (beta chain) was captured in a study of cytotoxic CD8 clonotypes in ibrutinib-treated CLL. Whole-study results and caveats: A rise in clonality was seen at ibrutinib response, and a fall back toward baseline was seen at progression.

The CDR3 is made up of 17 amino acids. Germline V gene lookup returns CDR1 LNHDA and CDR2 SQIVND (reference sequence). Deletions cut 3 bases from V and 4 bases from J, with 21 bases between. Using immunoSEQ multiplex PCR, the repertoire was profiled, and TCRdb retains in-frame clones only, with some absent. The profile shows fewer than 25,000 clones, 70% to 85% of them singletons. About this clone: Its specificity is not known.

The receptor's source is a human donor with chronic lymphocytic leukemia. The V call is TRBV19, the J call TRBJ2-5; D gene unclear. Specimen: PBMCs, collected before ibrutinib treatment. This CDR3 reads CASSMASVASPLETQYF. The CDR3 bases are TGTGCCAGTAGTATGGCCTCGGTGGCTTCACCTCTAGAGACCCAGTACTTC.